These 23 T cell receptor beta chains share one sample of origin, sequenced in a study of blood T cell repertoires in COVID-19. TCRdb's copy holds only in-frame clones and misses some; the assay was immunoSEQ multiplex PCR. This table holds roughly 160,000 clones, 83% found once. Sequencing was done on a sample of peripheral blood. The receptors originated from a woman of 80 years or more with acute or convalescent COVID-19.

J is TRBJ2-7 and V is TRBV19; the match to TRBD2 covers 8 bases. Germline loops: CDR1 LNHDA, CDR2 SQIVND (reference sequence). The CDR3 is 15 amino acids. V lost 3 bases, J lost 2 bases, and 6 bases stayed unmatched. Written as DNA, the CDR3 is TGTGCCAGTAGTATCCGGGGGGGAATTCCCTACGAGCAGTACTTC. The encoded protein is CASSIRGGIPYEQYF.

The V call is TRBV5-6, the J call TRBJ1-1; the match to TRBD1 covers 9 bases. CDR1 and CDR2 from the germline V gene are SGHDT and YYEEEE. After removal of 3 bases from V and 11 bases from J, the junction contained 8 bases not matched to a gene. The CDR3 covers 13 residues. The CDR3: CASSWTQDRGAFF. The DNA of the CDR3 is TGTGCCAGCAGCTGGACCCAGGACAGGGGCGCTTTCTTT.

This clone was observed a few times. The chain carries TRBV14 and TRBJ1-1; the D gene is possibly TRBD1 (5 bases). CDR1 is SGHDN, CDR2 FVKESK, per germline. The CDR3 spans 13 residues. V lost 1 base, J lost 10 bases, and 13 bases lay in between. CDR3 DNA: TGTGCCAGCAGCCAAGTGGGGGGATACGCAGCTTTCTTT. Translation: CASSQVGGYAAFF.

The rearrangement uses TRBV7-9 and TRBJ1-6; 10 bases are shared with TRBD1. The V and J ends lost 5 bases and 4 bases, in that order; junction bases with no gene match: 5. Germline V gives CDR1 SEHNR, CDR2 FQNEAQ (reference sequence). CDR3 length: 16 residues. In nucleotides, the CDR3 is TGTGCCAGCAGCCTGACAGGGGGCTTTTATAATTCACCCCTCCACTTT. Protein: CASSLTGGFYNSPLHF. The full variable domain, rest sourced from reference TRBV7-9 and TRBJ1-6, is DTGVSQNPRHKITKRGQNVTFRCDPISEHNRLYWYRQTLGQGPEFLTYFQNEAQLEKSRLLSDRFSAERPKGSFSTLEIQRTEQGDSAMYLCASSLTGGFYNSPLHFGNGTRLTVT.

CDR3 sequence reads: CASSEGQGSSPLHF. CDR3 in DNA: TGTGCCAGCAGTGAGGGACAGGGAAGTTCACCCCTCCACTTT. This chain links TRBV6-4 with TRBJ1-6, with TRBD1 matching 9 bases. Germline V gene lookup returns CDR1 MRHNA and CDR2 SNTAGT. CDR3 size: 14 residues. The V gene end was trimmed by 3 bases and the J gene end by 9 bases; junction bases not matched to a gene: 3.

CDR3 nucleotide sequence: TGTGCCATCCAGTTAGAGGGCGCAGGAAATCAGCCCCAGCATTTT. Translating gives CAIQLEGAGNQPQHF. The chain employs TRBV6-6 and TRBJ1-5, with D unresolved. Between the trimmed V and J ends, which lost 10 bases and 4 bases, there was a span of 20 bases. The CDR3 totals 15 residues. Germline V gene data show CDR1 as MNHNY and CDR2 as SVGAGI (reference sequence).

The gene calls are TRBV28 and TRBJ1-1; no clear D. Trimming took off 6 bases at V and 3 bases at J, with 11 bases between the two ends. This CDR3 region has 13 residues. The germline V gene has CDR1 MDHEN and CDR2 SYDVKM. The CDR3 coding sequence is TGTGCCAGCAGCCGCGGAGGAGACACTGAAGCTTTCTTT. Protein: CASSRGGDTEAFF.

This clone was counted a few times. This sequence joins TRBV11-2 and TRBJ1-5; 9 bases are shared with TRBD1. The trim removed 0 bases at V and 7 bases at J, leaving 4 bases unmatched. From germline, CDR1 is SGHAT and CDR2 FQNNGV. The CDR3 spans 15 residues. The CDR3 coding sequence is TGTGCCAGCAGCTTAGACTCCGGGACAGGGCAGCCCCAGCATTTT. It translates to CASSLDSGTGQPQHF.

The chain uses TRBV19 and TRBJ2-1, with 12 bases lining up with TRBD2. Germline trimming cut 2 bases from V and 5 bases from J; bases unmatched to any gene: 10. The CDR3 runs to 18 residues. Germline V gene lookup returns CDR1 LNHDA and CDR2 SQIVND (reference sequence). The CDR3 nucleotides are TGTGCCAGTAGTATATCACGACTAGCGGGGGAAGGGCACAATGAGCAGTTCTTC. This translates into CASSISRLAGEGHNEQFF.

Regarding this clone: At one boundary the junction diverges from the germline segment, which might be a read error. The CDR3: CASSQNPGTGASSF. CDR3 bases: TGTGCCAGCAGCCAGAACCCCGGGACAGGGGCCTCCTCCTTC. The chain links TRBV3-1 (or the pseudogene TRBV3-2) to TRBJ1-2; 10 nucleotides agree with TRBD1. This CDR3 is built from 14 residues. Germline V gene data show CDR1 as LGHDT and CDR2 as YNNKEL (reference sequence).

The CDR3 DNA follows: TGTGCCAGCAGCTTAGGACGGGGGGTCAATGAAAAACTGTTTTTT. Amino acid sequence: CASSLGRGVNEKLFF. The rearrangement links TRBV6-5 to TRBJ1-4; maybe TRBD1 (5 bases). The ends were cut back, 6 bases at V and 5 bases at J, with 16 bases in the middle. The CDR3 spans 15 residues. In germline, CDR1 is MNHEY, CDR2 SVGAGI.

The chain uses TRBV5-4 and TRBJ2-3, with TRBD2 matching 9 bases. CDR3 size: 16 residues. Trimming cost V 4 bases and J 0 bases; bases outside gene matches: 6. CDR1 is SGHNT, CDR2 YYREEE, per germline (reference sequence). The CDR3 bases are TGTGCCAGCAGCACCCAGACTAGCGGAAGCACAGATACGCAGTATTTT. Protein: CASSTQTSGSTDTQYF.

V is TRBV6-2 or TRBV6-3 and J is TRBJ1-1, with TRBD1 matching over 9 bases. The CDR3 spans 15 residues. From germline, CDR1 is MNHEY and CDR2 SVGEGT. The trim removed 5 bases at V and 4 bases at J, leaving 8 bases unmatched. The CDR3 reads CASSKGGQGPTEAFF. DNA of the CDR3: TGTGCCAGCAGTAAGGGGGGACAGGGCCCCACTGAAGCTTTCTTT.

The chain recombines TRBV19 with TRBJ2-7; 7 nucleotides align to TRBD1. V was clipped by 9 bases and J by 2 bases; unmatched bases: 7. The germline CDR1 and CDR2 sequences are LNHDA and SQIVND (reference sequence). This CDR3 is built from 13 residues. CDR3 nucleotides: TGTGCCAGCCAGAACAGGGGCACCTACGAGCAGTACTTC. This sequence encodes CASQNRGTYEQYF.

CDR3 sequence reads: CASSLKSAQVNYGYTF. CDR3 nucleotide sequence: TGCGCCAGCAGCTTGAAATCCGCGCAGGTGAACTATGGCTACACCTTC. The V call is TRBV5-1, the J call TRBJ1-2; unclear D gene. The CDR3 is 16 residues long. The germline V and J ends were trimmed by 1 base and 2 bases, with 15 bases remaining between them. Germline values: CDR1 SGHRS, CDR2 YFSETQ.

The chain uses TRBV30 and TRBJ1-6; D is possibly TRBD1 (5 bases). This CDR3 comprises 12 residues. V was cut by 3 bases and J by 16 bases, with 16 bases left in between. CDR1 and CDR2 from the germline V gene are GTSNPN and SVGIG (reference sequence). The CDR3 protein is CAWSDVQGVLHF. CDR3 in DNA: TGTGCCTGGAGCGACGTCCAGGGTGTACTCCACTTT.

This clone was recorded once. This chain connects TRBV19 to TRBJ2-3; D is unresolved. Trimming shortened V by 6 bases and J by 1 base, and 11 bases separated the two germline ends. The length of the CDR3 is 14 residues. Germline values: CDR1 LNHDA, CDR2 SQIVND (reference sequence). The CDR3 nucleotides read TGTGCCAGTAGCCTAGGTAGTGGCACAGATACGCAGTATTTT. Translation: CASSLGSGTDTQYF.

The chain uses TRBV12-5 and TRBJ1-3; D perhaps matches TRBD1 (5 bases). There are 16 residues in the CDR3. Trimming removed 4 bases at V and 0 bases at J, with 13 bases between. From germline, CDR1 is LGHNT and CDR2 FRNRAP. The CDR3 spells CASGSDRDVSGNTIYF. DNA of the CDR3: TGTGCTAGTGGTTCAGACAGAGATGTCTCTGGAAACACCATATATTTT.

As to this clone: The junction departs from the called germline gene at one end, perhaps through a read error. The J gene is TRBJ1-1, the V gene TRBV7-2, with a weak D call TRBD1 (5 bases). Germline CDR1 SGHTA, CDR2 FQGNSA. The CDR3 is made up of 14 amino acids. The CDR3 loop is CASSQIQVVGGTHF. The CDR3 DNA reads TGTGCCAGCAGCCAGATCCAAGTTGTCGGCGGGACCCACTTT. Together with reference TRBV7-2 and TRBJ1-1, the CDR3 gives the full variable domain: GAGVSQSPSNKVTEKGKDVELRCDPISGHTALYWYRQSLGQGLEFLIYFQGNSAPDKSGLPSDRFSAERTGGSVSTLTIQRTQQEDSAVYLCASSQIQVVGGTHFGQGTRLTVV.

The chain employs TRBV7-9 and TRBJ1-6; D may be TRBD1 (6 bases). The V gene lost 6 bases and the J gene lost 4 bases, with 19 bases spanning the gap. CDR1 is SEHNR and CDR2 is FQNEAQ in the germline V gene (reference sequence). The CDR3 sequence is 17 residues long. The CDR3 loop reads CASRPRGSSGYNSPLHF. CDR3 sequence (DNA): TGTGCCAGCAGACCAAGGGGGAGCTCAGGATATAATTCACCCCTCCACTTT. The full variable domain, with the rest looked up from reference TRBV7-9 and TRBJ1-6, is DTGVSQNPRHKITKRGQNVTFRCDPISEHNRLYWYRQTLGQGPEFLTYFQNEAQLEKSRLLSDRFSAERPKGSFSTLEIQRTEQGDSAMYLCASRPRGSSGYNSPLHFGNGTRLTVT.

The rearrangement uses TRBV30 and TRBJ2-1; 8 bases are a match to TRBD2. The CDR3 has 14 residues. Germline loops: CDR1 GTSNPN, CDR2 SVGIG (reference sequence). Unmatched junction bases numbered 2, after V lost 4 bases and J lost 0 bases. This CDR3 is CAWNSGSSYNEQFF. In DNA, the CDR3 is TGTGCCTGGAACAGCGGGAGCTCCTACAATGAGCAGTTCTTC.

V usage is TRBV7-9 and J usage is TRBJ1-1; D gene uncertain. This CDR3 is built from 10 residues. Germline V CDR1 and CDR2: SEHNR, FQNEAQ (reference sequence). Trimming cost V 4 bases and J 9 bases, with 6 bases left between them. CDR3 coding DNA: TGTGCCAGCAGCTATAATAAAGCTTTCTTT. This codes for CASSYNKAFF.

This clone was picked up one time. The rearrangement links TRBV28 to TRBJ1-3; D is possibly TRBD1 (6 bases). V shed 4 bases and J shed 0 bases, with 22 bases lying between them. The germline CDR1 and CDR2 sequences are MDHEN and SYDVKM. The CDR3 extends over 19 amino acids. The CDR3 sequence: CASSSYTGRATSSGNTIYF. CDR3 nucleotide sequence: TGTGCCAGCAGTTCCTATACAGGGAGGGCCACCAGCTCTGGAAACACCATATATTTT.